Below, 14 T cell receptor beta chains from the same sample are listed, as sequenced in a study of CD4 and CD8 cells across lung adenocarcinoma regions. Each CDR3 protein is one row after TCRdb ran MiXCR on the PCR reads. The data contain under 25,000 distinct CDR3 sequences, 45% to 60% of them singletons. The sequenced sample consisted of CD4+ T cells from the center of a lung tumor. These receptors all come from a male donor with lung adenocarcinoma. The CD4 and CD8 labels of this study may be unreliable.

V is TRBV4-1 and J is TRBJ2-5; the match to TRBD2 covers 8 bases. From germline, CDR1 is MGHRA and CDR2 YSYEKL. After removal of 3 bases from V and 7 bases from J, the junction contained 22 bases not matched to a gene. The CDR3 is 19 amino acids. The DNA for the CDR3 is TGCGCCAGCAGCCACAACCTGGTGACTAGGGGGAGGGCGGGGGGGACCCAGTACTTC. It yields the protein CASSHNLVTRGRAGGTQYF.

On this clonotype itself: Germline and junction disagree at one end, which may indicate a read error. V and J are TRBV5-1 and TRBJ2-7, with TRBD2 as a possible D gene (6 bases). The germline gives CDR1 SGHRS, CDR2 YFSETQ. The CDR3 is made up of 14 amino acids. CDR3 in DNA: TGCGCCAGCAGTCTGGCGGGGAACTGCTACGAGGAGTACTTC. As protein: CASSLAGNCYEEYF. The full variable domain, completed using reference TRBV5-1 and TRBJ2-7, is KAGVTQTPRYLIKTRGQQVTLSCSPISGHRSVSWYQQTPGQGLQFLFEYFSETQRNKGNFPGRFSGRQFSNSRSEMNVSTLELGDSALYLCASSLAGNCYEEYFGPGTRLTVT.

The table lists this clonotype with a count of one. An end of the junction differs from the germline gene, which may be a read error. V gene TRBV10-1 combines with J gene TRBJ2-3, with a possible D match to TRBD1 (7 bases). This CDR3 comprises 15 residues. Germline V gene sequence: CDR1 WNHNN, CDR2 SYGVQD (reference sequence). CDR3 sequence reads: CAGSQGGRDTETQYF. DNA for the CDR3: TGCGCCGGCAGTCAGGGGGGCCGTGACACAGAGACGCAGTATTTT.

The rearrangement joins TRBV6-1 to TRBJ2-2, with D perhaps matching TRBD2 (5 bases). The J call may be mistaken, given a closer DNA end match to TRBJ2-3. Germline values: CDR1 MNHNS, CDR2 SASEGT. The CDR3 spans 13 residues. The CDR3 reads CASLAVSTGAQYF. The CDR3 DNA reads TGTGCCAGCCTGGCTGTGAGCACCGGGGCGCAGTATTTT.

J is TRBJ2-3 and V is TRBV6-1; a weak D match, TRBD2 (7 bases). Matching the DNA end better, TRBJ2-7 makes the J call doubtful. Germline V lookup: CDR1 MNHNS, CDR2 SASEGT. This CDR3 contains 16 residues. The CDR3 here is CASRAKGGRGQDTQYF. DNA of the CDR3: TGTGCCAGCAGGGCTAAGGGGGGGCGTGGCCAAGATACGCAGTACTTC.

CDR3 in amino acids: CASTVLAGGYLDEQFF. The CDR3 bases are TGTGCCAGCACCGTACTAGCGGGAGGGTATTTGGATGAGCAGTTCTTC. This chain joins TRBV6-1 and TRBJ2-1; 13 bases are shared with TRBD2. Germline V lookup: CDR1 MNHNS, CDR2 SASEGT. This CDR3 has 16 amino acids. V gave up 7 bases and J gave up 8 bases; unmatched junction bases: 11.

This clonotype appeared many times. V usage is TRBV11-2 and J usage is TRBJ2-1, with TRBD2 identical over 8 bases. The J segment lost 4 bases and the V segment lost 0 bases, leaving 5 bases of the junction unmatched. Germline V gene lookup returns CDR1 SGHAT and CDR2 FQNNGV. There are 16 residues in the CDR3. Written as DNA, the CDR3 is TGTGCCAGCAGCTTAGATCTTGCGGGAGGATACAATGAGCAGTTCTTC. Its protein product is CASSLDLAGGYNEQFF.

This clonotype has only a few counts. The V and J genes are TRBV18 and TRBJ2-1, with D hard to call. Germline V gives CDR1 KGHSH, CDR2 LQKENI. V lost 2 bases to trimming and J lost 0 bases, with 14 bases between them. The CDR3 sequence is 17 residues long. CDR3 bases: TGTGCCAGCTCACCAGATGGGCTACTTCCCTCCTACAATGAGCAGTTCTTC. This sequence encodes CASSPDGLLPSYNEQFF.

CDR3 DNA sequence: TGTGCCAGCAGCTTGTCCGGGGCCGACTTTGTACCTTTCTTT. Translated: CASSLSGADFVPFF. V gene TRBV11-2 combines with J gene TRBJ1-1; possibly TRBD1 for D (5 bases). This CDR3 is 14 amino acids long. Trimming left V 3 bases short and J 12 bases short, with 20 bases between. Germline V CDR1 and CDR2: SGHAT, FQNNGV.

This clonotype was detected only a few times. The chain uses TRBV3-1 and TRBJ2-4; a weak D match, TRBD1 (6 bases). The germline V gene has CDR1 LGHDT and CDR2 YNNKEL (reference sequence). Trimming removed 1 base from V and 14 bases from J, with 15 bases in between. The CDR3 loop spans 13 amino acids. The CDR3 protein is CASSQVRGRGEYF. CDR3 DNA: TGTGCCAGCAGCCAAGTTCGGGGCAGGGGAGAGTACTTC.

In the case of this clonotype: The junction does not match germline at one end; this may be a read error. The V and J genes are TRBV10-2 and TRBJ2-3; D not resolved. Germline CDR1 reads WSHSY; CDR2 reads SAAADI. The length of the CDR3 is 13 residues. This CDR3 reads CAIQAGTSDAQYF. The CDR3 DNA reads TGCGCCATCCAGGCTGGCACCTCAGATGCGCAGTACTTT.

This rearrangement joins TRBV10-3 to TRBJ2-2, with D possibly matching TRBD1 (5 bases). This CDR3 is 15 amino acids long. CDR1 and CDR2 from the germline V gene are ENHRY and SYGVKD. V gave up 6 bases and J gave up 5 bases, with 16 bases separating them. CDR3 loop: CAIRPQGLQTGELFF. CDR3 DNA: TGTGCCATCAGACCCCAGGGTCTACAAACCGGGGAGCTGTTTTTT.

As for this clonotype: At one of its ends the junction is not consistent with the germline gene, which may arise from a read error. The chain joins TRBV6-1 to TRBJ2-3, with D perhaps matching TRBD1 or TRBD2 (5 bases each). The germline V gene encodes CDR1 MNHNS and CDR2 SASEGT. This CDR3 region has 15 residues. In DNA form, the CDR3 reads TGTGCCAGGGGTATTGGGGGACGGGGCGAAGATACCCAGTATTTT. Protein sequence: CARGIGGRGEDTQYF.

The V call is TRBV7-9, the J call TRBJ2-5; 10 nucleotides align to TRBD2. CDR3 length: 14 residues. Germline values: CDR1 SEHNR, CDR2 FQNEAQ (reference sequence). The V segment lost 11 bases and the J segment 3 bases; nucleotides outside the gene matches: 9. The CDR3 coding sequence is TGTGCCGTCTCTAGCGGGAGAGCAAAAGAGACCCAGTACTTC. Translated, it gives CAVSSGRAKETQYF.